This T cell receptor (beta chain) was retrieved from a study of OX40 agonist ivuxolimab in advanced cancers. About the study: Patients receiving dose escalation had hepatocellular carcinoma, melanoma, renal cell or head and neck cancer.

Study-level results: On average, CD8+ T cells had more expanded clones than CD4+.

Generated by immunoSEQ multiplex PCR, the TCRdb table keeps only in-frame clones and is missing some. The sample holds approximately 69,000 clones, about 82% seen once. On this clone itself: What it binds is unknown.

The CDR3 is made up of 17 amino acids. The V and J ends lost 6 bases and 3 bases, in that order; junction bases with no gene match: 17. CDR1 is KGHSH, CDR2 LQKENI, per germline. V gene TRBV18 combines with J gene TRBJ2-7, with 7 bases aligning to TRBD2. The material sequenced was CD4+ or CD8+ T cells sorted from blood, taken in a trial of the OX40 agonist ivuxolimab. This receptor was taken from an adult with an advanced solid tumor such as melanoma, head and neck, liver or kidney cancer. CDR3 nucleotide sequence: TGTGCCAGCTCTATCATCCAGATCGGCGGGAGACTCTACGAGCAGTACTTC. Its protein product is CASSIIQIGGRLYEQYF.